One T cell receptor (beta chain) is described in this entry. This CDR3 has 16 amino acids. This record belongs to a study of blood T cell repertoires in COVID-19. Original processing notes: Counts of nucleated cells, estimated from reference gene primer amplification, were obtained. The assay was immunoSEQ multiplex PCR, and TCRdb's table has in-frame clones only and misses some. The DNA was the basis for D and trimming; V, J and clone size are from that table. The table shows 200,000 to 300,000 clones, with approximately 83% occurring only once. The clonotype originates from a woman in her forties with acute COVID-19. Material: PBMCs or T cells enriched from blood (not recorded which). This chain links TRBV21-1 with TRBJ2-7; the table calls TRBD1, which could not be checked here. TRBV21-1 is a recognized pseudogene. CDR3 nucleotide sequence: TGTGCCAGCAGCAGGCCGGGACAGGGGAATACCTACGAGCAGTACTTC. This sequence encodes CASSRPGQGNTYEQYF.